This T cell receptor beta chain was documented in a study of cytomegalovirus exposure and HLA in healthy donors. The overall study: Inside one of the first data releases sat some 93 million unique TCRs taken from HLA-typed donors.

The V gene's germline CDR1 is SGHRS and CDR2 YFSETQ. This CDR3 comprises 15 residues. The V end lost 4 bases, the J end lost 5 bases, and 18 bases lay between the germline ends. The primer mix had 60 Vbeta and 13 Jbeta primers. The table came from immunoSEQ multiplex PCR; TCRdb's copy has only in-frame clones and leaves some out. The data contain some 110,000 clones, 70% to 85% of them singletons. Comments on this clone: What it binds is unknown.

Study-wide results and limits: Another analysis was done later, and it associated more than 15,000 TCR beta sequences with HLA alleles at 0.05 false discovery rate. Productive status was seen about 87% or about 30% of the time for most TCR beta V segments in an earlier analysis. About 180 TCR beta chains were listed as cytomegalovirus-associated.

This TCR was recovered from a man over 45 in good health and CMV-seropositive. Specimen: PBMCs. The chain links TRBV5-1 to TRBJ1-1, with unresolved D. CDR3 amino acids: CASSLMLLRATEAFF. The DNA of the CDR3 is TGCGCCAGCAGCCTAATGCTATTGAGGGCTACTGAAGCTTTCTTT.